Below are 19 T cell receptor beta chains sequenced from a single sample in a study of T cell changes during pregnancy in multiple sclerosis. TCRdb's copy holds only in-frame clones and misses some; the assay was immunoSEQ multiplex PCR. The sample yields some 63,000 clones, 91% seen once. Specimen: peripheral blood, collected before pregnancy. The receptors originated from a female donor with multiple sclerosis, enrolled in a pregnancy study.

V usage is TRBV14 and J usage is TRBJ2-3, with D tentatively TRBD1 (6 bases). Germline V gene sequence: CDR1 SGHDN, CDR2 FVKESK. Trimming cost V 5 bases and J 1 base, with 13 bases left between them. The CDR3 length is 15 residues. CDR3 region: CASSKIEGGTDTQYF. The CDR3 nucleotides read TGTGCCAGCAGCAAGATCGAGGGGGGCACAGATACGCAGTATTTT. The full variable domain, completed using reference TRBV14 and TRBJ2-3, is EAGVTQFPSHSVIEKGQTVTLRCDPISGHDNLYWYRRVMGKEIKFLLHFVKESKQDESGMPNNRFLAERTGGTYSTLKVQPAELEDSGVYFCASSKIEGGTDTQYFGPGTRLTVL.

The genes are TRBV9 and TRBJ1-6, with TRBD1 identical over 9 bases. CDR3 length equals 15 residues. Germline V gene data show CDR1 as SGDLS and CDR2 as YYNGEE. V lost 1 base, J lost 7 bases, and 3 bases stayed unmatched. CDR3 in amino acids: CASSVYDRGNSPLHF. As DNA, the CDR3 is TGTGCCAGCAGCGTATATGACAGGGGGAATTCACCCCTCCACTTT. Full variable domain (missing parts from reference TRBV9 and TRBJ1-6): DSGVTQTPKHLITATGQRVTLRCSPRSGDLSVYWYQQSLDQGLQFLIQYYNGEERAKGNILERFSAQQFPDLHSELNLSSLELGDSALYFCASSVYDRGNSPLHFGNGTRLTVT.

This clone has just a few counts. The chain employs TRBV9 and TRBJ1-1; TRBD1 aligns across 7 bases. The CDR3 has 15 residues. J gave up 4 bases and V 2 bases, and 8 bases lay outside the gene matches. Germline values: CDR1 SGDLS, CDR2 YYNGEE. The CDR3 spells CASSVKGAGGTEAFF. The DNA of the CDR3 is TGTGCCAGCAGCGTTAAGGGGGCTGGGGGCACTGAAGCTTTCTTT.

This rearrangement joins TRBV7-9 to TRBJ1-2; D is perhaps TRBD1 (5 bases). Germline assignment: CDR1 SEHNR and CDR2 FQNEAQ (reference sequence). The V gene lost 3 bases and the J gene lost 8 bases, with 13 bases spanning the gap. This CDR3 contains 13 residues. The CDR3 spells CASSFRDFLGYTF. The CDR3 bases are TGTGCCAGCAGCTTCCGGGACTTCTTGGGCTACACCTTC.

The chain has TRBV19 and TRBJ2-2; D is possibly TRBD1 (6 bases). Trimming removed 5 bases at V and 1 base at J, with 11 bases between. This CDR3 spans 15 amino acids. Germline CDR1 LNHDA, CDR2 SQIVND (reference sequence). CDR3 sequence reads: CASSHATGNTGELFF. CDR3 DNA sequence: TGTGCCAGTAGTCATGCGACAGGGAACACCGGGGAGCTGTTTTTT.

The CDR3 reads CASTLAFTDTQYF. The CDR3 DNA sequence: TGTGCCAGCACTCTAGCGTTCACAGATACGCAGTATTTT. The chain carries TRBV18 and TRBJ2-3, with TRBD2 as a possible D gene (6 bases). V was shortened by 8 bases and J by 2 bases, with 11 bases between the two germline ends. CDR1 is KGHSH, CDR2 LQKENI, per germline. The CDR3 extends over 13 amino acids.

V gene TRBV4-2 combines with J gene TRBJ1-4, with 8 bases fitting TRBD1. V was pared by 2 bases and J by 4 bases, with 6 bases of the junction left unmatched. There are 16 residues in the CDR3. CDR1 and CDR2 (germline): LGHNA, YNFKEQ. CDR3 DNA: TGTGCCAGCAGCCAAAGGACAGGGCCACTTAATGAAAAACTGTTTTTT. Its protein product is CASSQRTGPLNEKLFF.

In regard to this clone: At one end the junction does not follow the germline gene, possibly because of a read error. The chain carries TRBV7-7 and TRBJ2-3, with D perhaps matching TRBD2 (6 bases). In germline, CDR1 is SSHAT, CDR2 FNYEAQ (reference sequence). The CDR3 length is 12 residues. CDR3 nucleotide sequence: TGTGCTAGCAGCGCCGGGGGAGATACGCAGTATTTT. Protein sequence: CASSAGGDTQYF. The variable domain in full, completed from reference TRBV7-7 and TRBJ2-3, reads GAGVSQSPRYKVTKRGQDVTLRCDPISSHATLYWYQQALGQGPEFLTYFNYEAQPDKSGLPSDRFSAERPEGSISTLTIQRTEQRDSAMYRCASSAGGDTQYFGPGTRLTVL.

The chain couples TRBV15 to TRBJ1-6; TRBD1 aligns across 8 bases. V lost 5 bases and J lost 7; bases outside the gene matches: 7. The CDR3 consists of 15 residues. Germline CDR1 reads LNHNV; CDR2 reads YYDKDF (reference sequence). The DNA for the CDR3 is TGTGCCACCAGCGCCGACAGGGGTTGGAATTCACCCCTCCACTTT. Protein product: CATSADRGWNSPLHF. The entire variable domain, with the rest obtained from reference TRBV15 and TRBJ1-6, is as follows: DAMVIQNPRYQVTQFGKPVTLSCSQTLNHNVMYWYQQKSSQAPKLLFHYYDKDFNNEADTPDNFQSRRPNTSFCFLDIRSPGLGDTAMYLCATSADRGWNSPLHFGNGTRLTVT.

The chain has TRBV7-9 and TRBJ1-2; D ambiguous. The CDR3 covers 13 residues. Germline CDR1 and CDR2: SEHNR and FQNEAQ (reference sequence). V shed 3 bases and J shed 8 bases, with 13 bases lying between them. This CDR3 reads CASSLTPDSGYTF. As DNA, the CDR3 is TGTGCCAGCAGCTTGACACCTGATTCGGGCTACACCTTC.

This chain joins TRBV5-4 and TRBJ1-1; D not resolved. This CDR3 contains 14 residues. The germline V gene encodes CDR1 SGHNT and CDR2 YYREEE (reference sequence). V shed 4 bases and J shed 1 base, with 11 bases lying between them. CDR3 amino acids: CASSHGRGNTEAFF. The CDR3 DNA reads as TGTGCCAGCAGCCACGGACGGGGGAACACTGAAGCTTTCTTT.

J is TRBJ2-3 and V is TRBV4-2; D gene ambiguous. Germline V gene lookup returns CDR1 LGHNA and CDR2 YNFKEQ. The CDR3 covers 15 residues. The V end lost 1 base, the J end lost 1 base, and 9 bases lay between the germline ends. The chain's CDR3 is CASSQAGSGTDTQYF. For the CDR3, the DNA is TGTGCCAGCAGCCAAGCAGGATCAGGCACAGATACGCAGTATTTT.

The chain combines TRBV7-3 with TRBJ2-1, with D maybe TRBD1 (5 bases). The germline V and J ends were trimmed by 2 bases and 4 bases, with 12 bases remaining between them. The CDR3 has 15 amino acids. Germline V gives CDR1 SGHTA, CDR2 FQGTGA. In DNA, the CDR3 is TGTGCCAGCAGCTTACAGGGAAGGCTTTACAATGAGCAGTTCTTC. Its protein is CASSLQGRLYNEQFF.

The chain couples TRBV5-3 to TRBJ1-1; D remains unclear. TRBV5-3 is treated as an ORF (open reading frame) with a function not yet certain. Trimming shortened V by 1 base and J by 8 bases, and 3 bases separated the two germline ends. The length of the CDR3 is 10 residues. The CDR3 protein is CARSLTEAFF. In DNA form, the CDR3 reads TGTGCCAGAAGCTTGACAGAAGCTTTCTTT.

The genes are TRBV19 and TRBJ1-1, with D unresolved. CDR3 length: 14 residues. Per germline, CDR1 LNHDA and CDR2 SQIVND (reference sequence). Trimming stripped 0 bases from V and 5 bases from J, with 10 bases between. CDR3 sequence (DNA): TGTGCCAGTAGTATAGAAAGTCGGAGGACTGAAGCTTTCTTT. Its protein is CASSIESRRTEAFF.

The V call is TRBV5-6, the J call TRBJ2-3, with D possibly being TRBD2 (5 bases). The V gene's germline CDR1 is SGHDT and CDR2 YYEEEE. Trimming stripped 0 bases from V and 0 bases from J, with 14 bases between. The CDR3 loop spans 17 amino acids. CDR3 sequence: CASSLAGWGASTDTQYF. The CDR3 nucleotides are TGTGCCAGCAGCTTGGCCGGATGGGGAGCCAGCACAGATACGCAGTATTTT.

This clone was counted only a few times. CDR3 nucleotide sequence: TGTGCCAGCAGCCAAGAGTACGGGATGAACACTGAAGCTTTCTTT. Amino acid sequence: CASSQEYGMNTEAFF. The chain couples TRBV14 to TRBJ1-1, with D unclear. With 0 bases removed from V and 0 bases from J, the gap between germline ends came to 8 bases. The CDR3 extends over 15 amino acids. Germline V lookup: CDR1 SGHDN, CDR2 FVKESK.

The J gene is TRBJ2-7, the V gene TRBV7-8, with a tentative D call TRBD2 (5 bases). The germline V and J ends were trimmed by 9 bases and 5 bases, with 20 bases remaining between them. There are 14 residues in the CDR3. CDR1 and CDR2 (germline): SGHVS, FQNEAQ. CDR3 protein: CASLTHQEGNEQYF. The CDR3 nucleotides are TGTGCCAGTCTTACCCACCAAGAGGGTAACGAGCAGTACTTC.

In its sample, this clone was seen many times. This chain links TRBV7-2 with TRBJ1-5; 7 nucleotides match TRBD1. The CDR3 covers 16 residues. Trimming at V came to 3 bases and at J to 4 bases, leaving 9 bases not matched to a gene. The germline V gene has CDR1 SGHTA and CDR2 FQGNSA. The CDR3, as DNA: TGTGCCAGCAGCTTGGTGTCCGGGACAGTGAATCAGCCCCAGCATTTT. It is translated as CASSLVSGTVNQPQHF.